This T cell receptor (beta chain) was sequenced in a study of a mutant IDH1 vaccine in newly diagnosed glioma. Background on the study: Earlier treatment was radiotherapy, temozolomide, or both, with most getting both. Held at week 35, visit V12 was the safety follow-up, and visit V13 followed at week 47.

The data were produced by immunoSEQ multiplex PCR, yet TCRdb's version contains in-frame clones alone and is incomplete. This sample has about 62,000 clones, with roughly 87% found just once. Germline V gene lookup returns CDR1 LGHNA and CDR2 YNFKEQ. This CDR3 has 14 amino acids. Trimming removed 0 bases from V and 7 bases from J; junction bases left unmatched: 4. Broader study findings: Vaccination elicited immune responses in around 92% of patients. Shifts in the top peripheral T cell clonotypes seemed unrelated to pseudoprogression.

This clone showed up just a few times. Its antigen is currently unknown. Time point noted: week 47, end of study. One vaccine dose held 300 ug of mutant IDH1 20-mer peptide and came with topical imiquimod. Here the sequenced sample was PBMCs, taken from a glioma patient whose treatment included an IDH1 peptide vaccine. The origin of this receptor is a man aged 30 to 45 with glioma. The chain links TRBV4-2 to TRBJ2-3; 7 bases fit TRBD2. The CDR3 sequence: CASSQEGGSNTQYF. Here the CDR3 DNA reads TGTGCCAGCAGCCAAGAGGGAGGGTCAAATACGCAGTATTTT.